This T cell receptor (beta chain) was retrieved from a study of cytomegalovirus exposure and HLA in healthy donors. Study as a whole: A data release that came early held approximately 85 million unique TCRs from HLA-typed donors.

Vbeta (60) and Jbeta (13) primers were used in the PCR. The assay was immunoSEQ multiplex PCR, and TCRdb's table has in-frame clones only and misses some. Here the sample spans about 160,000 clones, roughly 79% being singletons. About this clone itself: Its antigen is unknown. Mismatch with germline at one junction end may stem from a read error.

The study's findings and limits: Compared with the roughly 700-donor mean, an Asian-associated ancestry cluster reportedly had fewer N-insertions, according to a later analysis. Reports indicate that TCR beta sequences accurately predicted the HLA-A and HLA-B alleles of most subjects. Differences between HLA loci emerged in a later analysis of TCR association rates, with DRB1 most and HLA-C fewest.

This sequence originates from a woman between 50 and 59 years old in good health and CMV-seropositive. The sequenced material came from PBMCs.

CDR3 sequence: CASSLGRGGYDHF. The CDR3 region has the DNA TGTGCCAGCAGCTTGGGGCGGGGGGGTTATGATCACTTC. The genes are TRBV5-4 and TRBJ2-7; 9 nucleotides line up with TRBD2. CDR1 is SGHNT and CDR2 is YYREEE in the germline V gene (reference sequence). This CDR3 has 13 residues.